These 26 T cell receptor beta chains originate from one sample sequenced in a study of cytotoxic CD8 clonotypes in ibrutinib-treated CLL. Generated by immunoSEQ multiplex PCR, the TCRdb table keeps only in-frame clones and is missing some. Here the sample spans approximately 90,000 clones, roughly three quarters being singletons. The sample was PBMCs, taken after 24 months of ibrutinib treatment. Every receptor here comes from a human donor with chronic lymphocytic leukemia.

The V and J genes are TRBV5-1 and TRBJ1-4; TRBD1 matches at 8 bases. V was clipped by 4 bases and J by 7 bases; unmatched bases: 9. Germline CDR1 SGHRS, CDR2 YFSETQ. CDR3 length equals 15 residues. CDR3 coding DNA: TGCGCCAGCAGCCTAGGACAGGGAGTACGTGAAAAACTGTTTTTT. Its translation: CASSLGQGVREKLFF.

This chain uses TRBV5-6 with TRBJ2-7; TRBD2 matches 14 bases. V lost 0 bases and J lost 3; bases outside the gene matches: 2. Germline-derived CDR1 and CDR2 are SGHDT and YYEEEE. The CDR3 covers 16 residues. The chain's CDR3 is CASSLGTSGRYYEQYF. DNA of the CDR3: TGTGCCAGCAGCTTGGGGACTAGCGGGAGGTACTACGAGCAGTACTTC.

This clone was recorded once. V gene TRBV27 combines with J gene TRBJ1-1; possibly TRBD1 for D (6 bases). The V and J ends lost 4 bases and 3 bases respectively, with 21 bases between them. There are 17 residues in the CDR3. Germline assignment: CDR1 MNHEY and CDR2 SMNVEV (reference sequence). CDR3 protein: CASSSWTVQSLDTEAFF. The CDR3 bases are TGTGCCAGCAGTTCATGGACAGTCCAAAGCTTGGACACTGAAGCTTTCTTT.

J is TRBJ2-3 and V is TRBV29-1, with D possibly TRBD2 on 6 matching bases. From germline, CDR1 is SQVTM and CDR2 ANQGSEA. V was shortened by 1 base and J by 2 bases, with 16 bases between the two germline ends. CDR3 length: 16 residues. CDR3 bases: TGCAGCGTTGAAGGGGGGGTGCAGAGGGCCACAGATACGCAGTATTTT. Amino acid sequence: CSVEGGVQRATDTQYF.

The genes are TRBV6-1 and TRBJ2-2, with 9 bases lining up with TRBD2. Germline CDR1 MNHNS, CDR2 SASEGT. The CDR3 is 15 residues long. V lost 8 bases, J lost 2 bases, and 6 bases stayed unmatched. The CDR3 spells CASPPSGTNTGELFF. The CDR3, as DNA: TGTGCCAGCCCCCCTAGCGGGACCAACACCGGGGAGCTGTTTTTT.

The chain recombines TRBV28 with TRBJ1-2, with D maybe TRBD1 (5 bases). The CDR3 has 12 amino acids. Looked up from germline, CDR1 is MDHEN and CDR2 is SYDVKM. The V gene lost 8 bases and the J gene lost 0 bases, with 7 bases spanning the gap. CDR3 coding DNA: TGTGCCAGCCGCAGGGCTAACTATGGCTACACCTTC. It codes for CASRRANYGYTF.

The CDR3 sequence is CASSISPPGANYGYTF. The CDR3, as DNA: TGTGCCAGTAGTATATCCCCCCCAGGAGCCAACTATGGCTACACCTTC. This chain connects TRBV19 to TRBJ1-2; D is unresolved. Germline V gives CDR1 LNHDA, CDR2 SQIVND (reference sequence). CDR3 length: 16 residues. The germline V and J ends were trimmed by 2 bases and 2 bases, with 15 bases remaining between them.

This chain joins TRBV7-3 and TRBJ2-3; the match to TRBD2 covers 14 bases. Germline V gene lookup returns CDR1 SGHTA and CDR2 FQGTGA. The CDR3 runs to 15 residues. V was pared by 4 bases and J by 10 bases, with 7 bases of the junction left unmatched. The CDR3: CASSSVTSGGAPQYF. The CDR3 DNA reads as TGTGCCAGCAGCTCCGTGACTAGCGGGGGGGCACCGCAGTATTTT.

The chain has TRBV10-3 and TRBJ2-2; D remains unclear. This CDR3 spans 16 amino acids. The germline CDR1 and CDR2 sequences are ENHRY and SYGVKD. V was trimmed by 0 bases and J by 1 base, leaving 9 bases between them. The CDR3 DNA follows: TGTGCCATCAGTGAGTCGGTGGGTCGGAACACCGGGGAGCTGTTTTTT. Protein: CAISESVGRNTGELFF.

V is TRBV2 and J is TRBJ2-3; D may be TRBD2 (6 bases). Germline CDR1 SNHLY, CDR2 FYNNEI. The ends were cut back, 3 bases at V and 6 bases at J, with 16 bases in the middle. The CDR3 runs 15 residues. CDR3 bases: TGTGCCAGCAGTGATGAGGCGGGGTTATCTGATACGCAGTATTTT. Translated, it gives CASSDEAGLSDTQYF.

The chain joins TRBV18 to TRBJ2-6, with D possibly being TRBD1 or TRBD2 (6 bases each). Trimming took off 2 bases at V and 1 base at J, with 24 bases between the two ends. CDR3 size: 21 residues. CDR1 and CDR2 from the germline V gene are KGHSH and LQKENI. The CDR3 nucleotides read TGTGCCAGCTCACCATATGTTGTACGCGGGACAAGGGTTTCTGGGGCCAACGTCCTGACTTTC. Protein sequence: CASSPYVVRGTRVSGANVLTF.

This chain connects TRBV27 to TRBJ2-7; 8 bases line up with TRBD1. CDR1 and CDR2 from the germline V gene are MNHEY and SMNVEV (reference sequence). V dropped 5 bases and J dropped 7; count of bases not matched to a gene: 10. The CDR3 is 14 residues long. CDR3 DNA: TGTGCCAGCAGTCTGAGCGACAGGGGAAGGGAGCAGTACTTC. This codes for CASSLSDRGREQYF.

This clone has only a few counts. The chain uses TRBV4-2 and TRBJ1-4, with D possibly matching TRBD1 (6 bases). In germline, CDR1 is LGHNA, CDR2 YNFKEQ. CDR3 length: 16 amino acids. Trimming took 0 bases from V and 6 from J, leaving 14 bases between them. CDR3 coding DNA: TGTGCCAGCAGCCAAGATGGTGGGGGGCGGGATGAAAAACTGTTTTTT. Translated: CASSQDGGGRDEKLFF.

The genes are TRBV28 and TRBJ2-5; D perhaps matches TRBD1 (6 bases). CDR3 length equals 16 residues. From germline, CDR1 is MDHEN and CDR2 SYDVKM. V lost 3 bases, J lost 7 bases, and 21 bases lay in between. CDR3 DNA sequence: TGTGCCAGCAGTTTGCGGACAGTCACAAAGGTCGGGACCCAGTACTTC. This translates into CASSLRTVTKVGTQYF.

This clone was picked up a small number of times. The rearrangement uses TRBV5-1 and TRBJ2-3, with 10 nucleotides matching TRBD2. V dropped 2 bases and J dropped 6; count of bases not matched to a gene: 3. Germline lookup yields CDR1 SGHRS and CDR2 YFSETQ. The CDR3 spans 14 residues. The CDR3 is CASSFTSGIDTQYF. CDR3 bases: TGCGCCAGCAGCTTCACTAGCGGGATTGATACGCAGTATTTT.

This clone was recorded only once. The chain couples TRBV4-2 to TRBJ1-1; possible D gene TRBD1, 6 bases. With 2 bases removed from V and 1 base from J, the gap between germline ends came to 11 bases. The CDR3 spans 15 residues. Per germline, CDR1 LGHNA and CDR2 YNFKEQ. Written as DNA, the CDR3 is TGTGCCAGCAGCCAACCGGGACACCAGAACACTGAAGCTTTCTTT. Amino acids: CASSQPGHQNTEAFF.

This clone was found a few times. The CDR3 nucleotides are TGTGCCAGTACCCAGGGCGGCGGAAAAGAGACCCAGTACTTC. Protein sequence: CASTQGGGKETQYF. This chain joins TRBV19 and TRBJ2-5; perhaps TRBD1 as D (5 bases). The germline gives CDR1 LNHDA, CDR2 SQIVND (reference sequence). The CDR3 contains 14 residues. Trimming removed 7 bases at V and 3 bases at J, with 15 bases between.

The rearrangement links TRBV28 to TRBJ2-7, with 9 bases fitting TRBD1. The germline CDR1 and CDR2 sequences are MDHEN and SYDVKM. The CDR3 consists of 14 residues. Trimming cost V 6 bases and J 5 bases; bases outside gene matches: 8. The CDR3 coding sequence is TGTGCCAGCAGCTGGGGACAGGGAGAAAACGAGCAGTACTTC. It codes for CASSWGQGENEQYF.

This clone was observed many times. The V gene is TRBV2, the J gene TRBJ1-4, with D unresolved. The germline CDR1 and CDR2 sequences are SNHLY and FYNNEI. The CDR3 length is 13 residues. V was cut by 7 bases and J by 7 bases, with 13 bases left in between. The CDR3 nucleotides read TGTGCCAGCATCCTGACGGAGGGTGAAAAACTGTTTTTT. Its translation: CASILTEGEKLFF.

As regards this clone: A junction end diverges from the germline sequence, so it may reflect a read error. This chain links TRBV4-1 with TRBJ2-7; D not resolved. CDR1 MGHRA and CDR2 YSYEKL come from the germline V gene. There are 16 residues in the CDR3. The CDR3 protein is CTSSQETAELPYEQYF. CDR3 sequence (DNA): TGCACCAGCAGCCAAGAGACCGCGGAGTTACCCTACGAGCAGTACTTC.

V gene TRBV6-1 combines with J gene TRBJ2-1, with 9 nucleotides matching TRBD2. Germline loops: CDR1 MNHNS, CDR2 SASEGT. V shed 2 bases, J shed 5 bases, and the junction held 7 bases outside the gene matches. This CDR3 is 16 amino acids long. CDR3 sequence reads: CASSESAGGWNNEQFF. DNA for the CDR3: TGTGCCAGCAGTGAATCTGCGGGAGGGTGGAACAATGAGCAGTTCTTC.

Only a few counts were recorded for this clone. This chain connects TRBV19 to TRBJ1-5; D perhaps matches TRBD1 (6 bases). CDR3 length: 16 residues. Trimming took 3 bases from V and 1 from J, leaving 13 bases between them. Germline CDR1 and CDR2: LNHDA and SQIVND (reference sequence). CDR3 coding DNA: TGTGCCAGTAGTATTGGAGGAGGGGGGAGCAATCAGCCCCAGCATTTT. Protein product: CASSIGGGGSNQPQHF.

V and J are TRBV14 and TRBJ2-7, with D perhaps matching TRBD1 (5 bases). V lost 4 bases and J 5 bases, leaving 15 bases between the germline ends. The germline CDR1 and CDR2 sequences are SGHDN and FVKESK. This CDR3 comprises 14 residues. The CDR3 DNA is TGTGCCAGCAGCCTGTGGGCAGGGCGCAACGAGCAGTACTTC. It codes for CASSLWAGRNEQYF. Full variable domain (remainder filled in from reference TRBV14 and TRBJ2-7): EAGVTQFPSHSVIEKGQTVTLRCDPISGHDNLYWYRRVMGKEIKFLLHFVKESKQDESGMPNNRFLAERTGGTYSTLKVQPAELEDSGVYFCASSLWAGRNEQYFGPGTRLTVT.

The chain carries TRBV6-5 and TRBJ2-5, with D hard to call. Trimming cost V 8 bases and J 5 bases, with 15 bases left between them. Germline CDR1 and CDR2: MNHEY and SVGAGI. The CDR3 runs to 13 residues. Here the CDR3 reads CASRSWSEETQYF. The CDR3 DNA follows: TGTGCCAGCCGGAGTTGGAGTGAGGAGACCCAGTACTTC.

V gene TRBV28 combines with J gene TRBJ1-2; D is uncertain. Germline V CDR1 and CDR2: MDHEN, SYDVKM. The CDR3 contains 15 residues. Deletions cut 10 bases from V and 1 base from J, with 19 bases between. CDR3 loop: CATSRVGMGNYGYTF. The CDR3 DNA sequence: TGTGCCACCTCTCGGGTAGGGATGGGTAACTATGGCTACACCTTC.

The chain is built from TRBV11-2 and TRBJ2-5; 12 positions agree with TRBD2. Germline CDR1 is SGHAT and CDR2 is FQNNGV. This CDR3 is built from 16 residues. With V trimmed by 4 bases and J by 3 bases, 6 bases remained unmatched. Written as DNA, the CDR3 is TGTGCCAGCAGCTCGGGACTAGCGGGTCCGAAAGAGACCCAGTACTTC. Translated: CASSSGLAGPKETQYF.